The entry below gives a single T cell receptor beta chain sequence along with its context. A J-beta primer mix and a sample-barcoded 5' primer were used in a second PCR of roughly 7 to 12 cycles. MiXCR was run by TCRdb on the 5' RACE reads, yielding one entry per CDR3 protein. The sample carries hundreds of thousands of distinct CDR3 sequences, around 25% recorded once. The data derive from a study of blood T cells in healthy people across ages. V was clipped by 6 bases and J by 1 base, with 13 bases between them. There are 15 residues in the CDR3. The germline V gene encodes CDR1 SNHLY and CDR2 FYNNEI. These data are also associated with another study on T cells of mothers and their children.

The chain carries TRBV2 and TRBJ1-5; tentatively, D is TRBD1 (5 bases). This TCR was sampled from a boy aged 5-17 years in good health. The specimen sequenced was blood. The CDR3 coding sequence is TGTGCCAGCAGGCCGATCCGGGGGAGCAATCAGCCCCAGCATTTT. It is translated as CASRPIRGSNQPQHF.